The clone carrying this T cell receptor (beta chain) turned up a few times. This sample stems from a study of T cells in Graves' hyperthyroidism and ophthalmopathy. The CDR3 covers 14 residues. V was shortened by 3 bases and J by 2 bases, with 7 bases between the two germline ends. CDR1 and CDR2 (germline): LNHDA, SQIVND (reference sequence). From RNA transcripts, TCR beta CDR3 regions were amplified. The HTBI primer set drove a first-round RT-PCR of the TCR CDR3. Using its own MiXCR run on the multiplex PCR reads, TCRdb lists one record per CDR3 protein. The table lists 250,000 or so distinct CDR3 sequences, just over 14% of them singletons.

This rearrangement joins TRBV19 to TRBJ2-2; D unclear. The TCR sequence derives from a woman between 40 and 55 years old with Graves' hyperthyroidism that later progressed to Graves' ophthalmopathy. The material sequenced was blood. The CDR3 loop reads CASSILANTGELFF. The CDR3, as DNA: TGTGCCAGTAGTATTTTGGCTAACACCGGGGAGCTGTTTTTT.